This passage covers 22 T cell receptor beta chains from one sample sequenced in a study of CD8+ T cells in alopecia areata. Reverse transcription of extracted RNA yielded cDNA, which provided the sequencing template. Clones were read by immunoSEQ multiplex PCR, and TCRdb kept only the in-frame ones, dropping some. This sample has over 150,000 clones; 50% to 60% occur once, and the top ten carry approximately 3.4%. Documented treatment: oral pan-JAK inhibitor, 5-10 mg twice daily. The material was CD4+ T cells sorted from blood, obtained at week 4, from a patient treated with tofacitinib. The source is a human donor with alopecia areata.

The chain links TRBV4-1 to TRBJ2-4, with D possibly being TRBD2 (6 bases). V dropped 4 bases and J dropped 3 bases, with 19 bases sitting between them. The CDR3 is 17 residues long. The germline CDR1 and CDR2 sequences are MGHRA and YSYEKL. CDR3 residues: CASSPILSRGLKNIQYF. CDR3 nucleotide sequence: TGCGCCAGCAGCCCCATCCTTTCGCGGGGCCTCAAAAACATTCAGTACTTC.

The rearrangement links TRBV29-1 to TRBJ1-2, with TRBD1 identical over 7 bases. The CDR3 is 13 amino acids. Unmatched junction bases numbered 3, after V lost 1 base and J lost 4 bases. Germline V gene sequence: CDR1 SQVTM, CDR2 ANQGSEA. CDR3 sequence reads: CSVEVTGPYGYTF. Written as DNA, the CDR3 is TGCAGCGTTGAAGTGACAGGGCCCTATGGCTACACCTTC.

The chain combines TRBV29-1 with TRBJ1-5; D gene unclear. Trimming pared 6 bases from V and 7 bases from J, leaving 16 bases between. The CDR3 length is 13 residues. Germline CDR1 is SQVTM and CDR2 is ANQGSEA. The CDR3 DNA reads TGCAGCGTCTCGGGCGGCGGAGAACAGCCCCAGCATTTT. It encodes CSVSGGGEQPQHF.

The chain recombines TRBV6-5 with TRBJ2-7; TRBD2 might be the D (6 bases). The CDR3 sequence is 11 residues long. Trimming stripped 5 bases from V and 4 bases from J, with 6 bases between. Per the germline V gene, CDR1 is MNHEY and CDR2 is SVGAGI. This chain's CDR3 is CASSGGYEQYF. CDR3 sequence (DNA): TGTGCCAGCAGTGGGGGGTACGAGCAGTACTTC.

The chain employs TRBV5-1 and TRBJ1-5; D might be TRBD1 (6 bases). Trimming took off 1 base at V and 5 bases at J, with 10 bases between the two ends. Germline CDR1 SGHRS, CDR2 YFSETQ. The CDR3 consists of 14 residues. CDR3 sequence (DNA): TGCGCCAGCAGCTTGACAGGGTCGGATCAGCCCCAGCATTTT. It encodes CASSLTGSDQPQHF.

The chain joins TRBV5-4 to TRBJ2-2; D remains ambiguous. Germline V CDR1 and CDR2: SGHNT, YYREEE (reference sequence). V was clipped by 3 bases and J by 3 bases, with 9 bases between them. CDR3 length: 14 residues. The CDR3 nucleotides read TGTGCCAGCAGCTCGAACAGCTACACCGGGGAGCTGTTTTTT. This codes for CASSSNSYTGELFF.

Concerning this clone: Germline and junction disagree at one end, which may indicate a read error. The same CDR3 arises from other DNA sequences in this sample as well. The chain employs TRBV15 and TRBJ2-3, with D tentatively TRBD2 (6 bases). The CDR3 extends over 13 amino acids. Germline V gives CDR1 LNHNV, CDR2 YYDKDF (reference sequence). DNA for the CDR3: TGTGCGACCAGAGAGCGGGGCACAGATACGCAGTATTTT. It translates to CATRERGTDTQYF. The whole variable domain, remainder taken from reference TRBV15 and TRBJ2-3, is DAMVIQNPRYQVTQFGKPVTLSCSQTLNHNVMYWYQQKSSQAPKLLFHYYDKDFNNEADTPDNFQSRRPNTSFCFLDIRSPGLGDTAMYLCATRERGTDTQYFGPGTRLTVL.

The gene calls are TRBV11-2 and TRBJ2-1; D perhaps matches TRBD2 (5 bases). V lost 5 bases and J lost 10, with 12 bases in between. CDR1 is SGHAT, CDR2 FQNNGV, per germline. This CDR3 region has 12 residues. The CDR3 sequence is CASSPGLSEQFF. In DNA form, the CDR3 reads TGTGCCAGCAGCCCAGGACTGTCCGAGCAGTTCTTC.

CDR3 in amino acids: CASSRRRGEQYF. The CDR3 nucleotides read TGTGCCAGCAGCCGTCGTCGGGGCGAGCAGTACTTC. The chain is built from TRBV7-2 and TRBJ2-7, with D maybe TRBD2 (5 bases). V was clipped by 5 bases and J by 6 bases, with 11 bases between them. This CDR3 region has 12 residues. The V gene's germline CDR1 is SGHTA and CDR2 FQGNSA. Full variable domain (outside the CDR3, taken from reference TRBV7-2 and TRBJ2-7): GAGVSQSPSNKVTEKGKDVELRCDPISGHTALYWYRQSLGQGLEFLIYFQGNSAPDKSGLPSDRFSAERTGGSVSTLTIQRTQQEDSAVYLCASSRRRGEQYFGPGTRLTVT.

The gene calls are TRBV5-1 and TRBJ2-3; D is uncertain. Germline V gene lookup returns CDR1 SGHRS and CDR2 YFSETQ. The CDR3 consists of 13 residues. V was shortened by 7 bases and J by 0 bases, with 9 bases between the two germline ends. CDR3 residues: CASWVGSTDTQYF. In DNA form, the CDR3 reads TGCGCCAGCTGGGTCGGTAGCACAGATACGCAGTATTTT. Supplemented by reference TRBV5-1 and TRBJ2-3, the full variable domain reads KAGVTQTPRYLIKTRGQQVTLSCSPISGHRSVSWYQQTPGQGLQFLFEYFSETQRNKGNFPGRFSGRQFSNSRSEMNVSTLELGDSALYLCASWVGSTDTQYFGPGTRLTVL.

The chain employs TRBV5-6 and TRBJ2-6, with D perhaps TRBD2 (5 bases). Germline values: CDR1 SGHDT, CDR2 YYEEEE. The CDR3 consists of 14 residues. With 3 bases removed from V and 9 bases from J, the gap between germline ends came to 13 bases. In nucleotides, the CDR3 is TGTGCCAGCAGCTCTGGAGGCAGTTACAACGTCCTGACTTTC. This sequence encodes CASSSGGSYNVLTF.

This clone was counted only a few times. The rearrangement links TRBV10-3 to TRBJ2-5, with D perhaps TRBD1 (6 bases). V was pared by 3 bases and J by 4 bases, with 6 bases between. This CDR3 comprises 12 residues. CDR1 is ENHRY, CDR2 SYGVKD, per germline. Here the CDR3 DNA reads TGTGCCATCAGTGAAGGGGGAGAGACCCAGTACTTC. Its protein is CAISEGGETQYF.

This chain connects TRBV5-1 to TRBJ1-2; 9 nucleotides match TRBD1. CDR3 length: 14 residues. The junction had 4 bases not matched to a gene; V was cut back by 2 bases and J by 5 bases. The germline V gene has CDR1 SGHRS and CDR2 YFSETQ. This CDR3 reads CASSFRDRDYGYTF. CDR3 sequence (DNA): TGCGCCAGCAGCTTCCGGGACAGGGATTATGGCTACACCTTC.

The sample holds a few counts of this clone. The chain couples TRBV10-3 to TRBJ2-6; D is unclear. This CDR3 contains 16 residues. Trimming removed 10 bases from V and 0 bases from J, with 16 bases in between. The germline V gene encodes CDR1 ENHRY and CDR2 SYGVKD. This chain's CDR3 is CATGPTAFSGANVLTF. DNA of the CDR3: TGTGCCACCGGCCCCACAGCTTTCTCTGGGGCCAACGTCCTGACTTTC.

The CDR3: CAISESTANTGELFF. The CDR3 DNA reads TGTGCCATCAGTGAGTCGACCGCGAACACCGGGGAGCTGTTTTTT. The J gene is TRBJ2-2, the V gene TRBV10-3; D gene unclear. Trimming took off 0 bases at V and 0 bases at J, with 5 bases between the two ends. CDR1 is ENHRY, CDR2 SYGVKD, per germline. The CDR3 has 15 amino acids.

The J gene is TRBJ2-3, the V gene TRBV27, with D unclear. This CDR3 region has 13 residues. Germline loops: CDR1 MNHEY, CDR2 SMNVEV (reference sequence). The germline V and J ends were trimmed by 6 bases and 4 bases, with 11 bases remaining between them. The CDR3 sequence is CASSPWAADTQYF. DNA for the CDR3: TGTGCCAGCAGCCCCTGGGCCGCAGATACGCAGTATTTT.

Only a few counts were recorded for this clone. The chain has TRBV30 and TRBJ2-6; D unresolved. V was pared by 2 bases and J by 0 bases, with 11 bases between. CDR1 is GTSNPN, CDR2 SVGIG, per germline (reference sequence). The CDR3 loop spans 16 amino acids. CDR3 DNA sequence: TGTGCCTGGAGTTTGACATTGAGCTCTGGGGCCAACGTCCTGACTTTC. Protein sequence: CAWSLTLSSGANVLTF. Supplemented by reference TRBV30 and TRBJ2-6, the full variable domain reads SQTIHQWPATLVQPVGSPLSLECTVEGTSNPNLYWYRQAAGRGLQLLFYSVGIGQISSEVPQNLSASRPQDRQFILSSKKLLLSDSGFYLCAWSLTLSSGANVLTFGAGSRLTVL.

V gene TRBV4-1 combines with J gene TRBJ1-1; 9 bases are shared with TRBD1. V shed 1 base and J 1 base; nucleotides not matched to a gene: 4. Germline CDR1 and CDR2: MGHRA and YSYEKL. The length of the CDR3 is 16 residues. CDR3 loop: CASSQGQGGGNTEAFF. In DNA, the CDR3 is TGCGCCAGCAGCCAAGGACAGGGGGGAGGGAACACTGAAGCTTTCTTT.

The chain couples TRBV27 to TRBJ1-2, with D possibly TRBD1 on 6 matching bases. Germline lookup yields CDR1 MNHEY and CDR2 SMNVEV (reference sequence). V lost 3 bases to trimming and J lost 4 bases, with 15 bases between them. There are 15 residues in the CDR3. Here the CDR3 DNA reads TGTGCCAGCAGTTTCTATCGACAGGATGGCTATGGCTACACCTTC. Its translation: CASSFYRQDGYGYTF.

The V and J genes are TRBV11-2 and TRBJ2-5; possible D gene TRBD2, 5 bases. V lost 2 bases, J lost 6 bases, and 10 bases lay in between. CDR1 is SGHAT and CDR2 is FQNNGV in the germline V gene. The CDR3 totals 13 residues. The DNA for the CDR3 is TGTGCCAGCAGCTTAACTAGGTTGCAGACCCAGTACTTC. This gives the protein CASSLTRLQTQYF.

In its sample, this clone was seen a few times. J is TRBJ2-7 and V is TRBV4-3; D call uncertain. The ends were cut back, 2 bases at V and 3 bases at J, with 8 bases in the middle. The CDR3 is 13 residues long. Germline assignment: CDR1 LGHNA and CDR2 YSLEER. The CDR3 DNA sequence: TGCGCCAGCAGCCAAATAGACGGCTACGAGCAGTACTTC. It specifies CASSQIDGYEQYF.

The chain is built from TRBV29-1 and TRBJ2-7; D might be TRBD1 (6 bases). V was shortened by 6 bases and J by 4 bases, with 22 bases between the two germline ends. The germline CDR1 and CDR2 sequences are SQVTM and ANQGSEA. CDR3 length equals 15 residues. The CDR3 loop is CSVAGTPKKRYEQYF. The CDR3 nucleotides are TGCAGCGTGGCCGGGACACCAAAGAAAAGATACGAGCAGTACTTC.